The 21 T cell receptor beta chains listed next were all sequenced from one sample in a study of PD-1 blockade in classical Hodgkin lymphoma. The table came from immunoSEQ multiplex PCR; TCRdb's copy has only in-frame clones and leaves some out. The table records about 21,000 clones, about 64% of them present only once. All trial patients relapsed after autologous stem cell transplantation. Sequenced here: peripheral blood mononuclear cells (PBMCs), sampled at baseline. These receptors were collected from a human donor with classical Hodgkin lymphoma.

This clone occurred a few times. The V and J genes are TRBV5-6 and TRBJ2-1, with TRBD2 matching over 7 bases. The J segment lost 5 bases and the V segment lost 7 bases, leaving 12 bases of the junction unmatched. The CDR3 is 15 residues long. From germline, CDR1 is SGHDT and CDR2 YYEEEE. The CDR3 loop is CASGGSGTTNNEQFF. The CDR3 nucleotides are TGTGCCAGCGGCGGTTCGGGGACTACCAACAATGAGCAGTTCTTC.

J is TRBJ2-3 and V is TRBV28, with TRBD1 matching 9 bases. The CDR3 extends over 15 amino acids. V gave up 6 bases and J gave up 5 bases; unmatched junction bases: 9. Germline V lookup: CDR1 MDHEN, CDR2 SYDVKM. CDR3 DNA: TGTGCCAGCAGCCTTGACAGGGGGATGATAGATACGCAGTATTTT. It yields the protein CASSLDRGMIDTQYF.

V gene TRBV9 combines with J gene TRBJ2-5; 8 nucleotides match TRBD2. This CDR3 contains 16 residues. Germline CDR1 is SGDLS and CDR2 is YYNGEE. With V trimmed by 0 bases and J by 4 bases, 8 bases remained unmatched. The CDR3 DNA sequence: TGTGCCAGCAGCGTAGGAAGATGGGCGGGGGGAGAGACCCAGTACTTC. It translates to CASSVGRWAGGETQYF. The entire variable domain, with the rest obtained from reference TRBV9 and TRBJ2-5, is as follows: DSGVTQTPKHLITATGQRVTLRCSPRSGDLSVYWYQQSLDQGLQFLIQYYNGEERAKGNILERFSAQQFPDLHSELNLSSLELGDSALYFCASSVGRWAGGETQYFGPGTRLLVL.

This sequence joins TRBV7-6 and TRBJ1-4; TRBD1 matches at 7 bases. This CDR3 spans 17 amino acids. V lost 5 bases, J lost 0 bases, and 9 bases stayed unmatched. From germline, CDR1 is SGHVS and CDR2 FNYEAQ. As DNA, the CDR3 is TGTGCCAGCAGCGCCATTACAGGGGACGCAACTAATGAAAAACTGTTTTTT. Its protein is CASSAITGDATNEKLFF.

This chain uses TRBV7-3 with TRBJ2-1; 10 positions match TRBD2. V lost 0 bases and J lost 3; bases outside the gene matches: 2. This CDR3 spans 16 amino acids. Germline V gene lookup returns CDR1 SGHTA and CDR2 FQGTGA. CDR3 coding DNA: TGTGCCAGCAGCTTAACACGGACTAGCGGCTACAATGAGCAGTTCTTC. This codes for CASSLTRTSGYNEQFF.

This chain uses TRBV6-4 with TRBJ2-3; tentatively, D is TRBD1 or TRBD2 (5 bases each). Germline V gene data show CDR1 as MRHNA and CDR2 as SNTAGT. The CDR3 covers 13 residues. V was trimmed by 0 bases and J by 6 bases, leaving 7 bases between them. CDR3 amino acids: CASSDSEGDTQYF. The CDR3 DNA is TGTGCCAGCAGTGACTCCGAGGGGGATACGCAGTATTTT.

The CDR3 protein is CASSPSRDRVGYGYTF. The CDR3 bases are TGTGCCAGCAGCCCCAGCCGGGACAGGGTTGGCTATGGCTACACCTTC. The chain is built from TRBV7-2 and TRBJ1-2; 9 bases align to TRBD1. Trimming removed 5 bases from V and 4 bases from J; junction bases left unmatched: 11. The CDR3 extends over 16 amino acids. CDR1 and CDR2 (germline): SGHTA, FQGNSA.

The V gene is TRBV18, the J gene TRBJ2-3; possibly TRBD2 for D (6 bases). Trimming took off 3 bases at V and 3 bases at J, with 10 bases between the two ends. The germline V gene encodes CDR1 KGHSH and CDR2 LQKENI. The CDR3 loop spans 14 amino acids. As DNA, the CDR3 is TGTGCCAGCTCACCGGGCGGGATAACAGATACGCAGTATTTT. Its translation: CASSPGGITDTQYF.

V and J are TRBV5-1 and TRBJ2-7; D remains ambiguous. V lost 4 bases to trimming and J lost 0 bases, with 5 bases between them. The CDR3 is 12 residues long. Germline CDR1 and CDR2: SGHRS and YFSETQ. Here the CDR3 reads CASSKDSYEQYF. The CDR3 nucleotides read TGCGCCAGCAGCAAAGACTCCTACGAGCAGTACTTC.

The chain is built from TRBV7-2 and TRBJ1-5; no definite D call. Trimming removed 0 bases at V and 1 base at J, with 10 bases between. The CDR3 is 16 amino acids. Germline CDR1 is SGHTA and CDR2 is FQGNSA. CDR3 sequence: CASSLAGTSSNQPQHF. The CDR3 DNA reads as TGTGCCAGCAGCTTAGCGGGTACGTCGAGCAATCAGCCCCAGCATTTT.

In this sample, this clone turned up once. The chain couples TRBV28 to TRBJ1-1; D is undetermined. The CDR3 extends over 14 amino acids. V was pared by 5 bases and J by 5 bases, with 15 bases between. The V gene's germline CDR1 is MDHEN and CDR2 SYDVKM. The CDR3 sequence is CASSTLFGVTEAFF. The CDR3, as DNA: TGTGCCAGCAGTACCCTCTTCGGGGTGACTGAAGCTTTCTTT.

The V gene is TRBV6-5, the J gene TRBJ1-1, with 7 nucleotides matching TRBD1. Germline CDR1 and CDR2: MNHEY and SVGAGI. The V segment lost 10 bases and the J segment 0 bases; nucleotides outside the gene matches: 5. The CDR3 covers 13 residues. The CDR3 region is CATHRGLNTEAFF. The CDR3 coding sequence is TGTGCCACCCACAGGGGATTGAACACTGAAGCTTTCTTT.

The chain has TRBV10-2 and TRBJ2-3; D not certain. The CDR3 has 12 amino acids. Germline assignment: CDR1 WSHSY and CDR2 SAAADI. V shed 4 bases and J shed 7 bases, with 9 bases lying between them. CDR3: CASSGLEYTQYF. The DNA for the CDR3 is TGCGCCAGCAGTGGTCTCGAATATACGCAGTATTTT.

The rearrangement joins TRBV11-3 to TRBJ2-1; 10 bases map to TRBD2. This CDR3 contains 16 residues. Germline V gives CDR1 SGHNT, CDR2 YENEEA. J lost 4 bases, V lost 0 bases, and 3 bases had no gene match. CDR3 sequence reads: CASSLEGSGGYNEQFF. In DNA, the CDR3 is TGTGCCAGCAGCTTAGAGGGTAGCGGGGGGTACAATGAGCAGTTCTTC. Variable domain in full (rest from reference TRBV11-3 and TRBJ2-1): EAGVVQSPRYKIIEKKQPVAFWCNPISGHNTLYWYLQNLGQGPELLIRYENEEAVDDSQLPKDRFSAERLKGVDSTLKIQPAELGDSAVYLCASSLEGSGGYNEQFFGPGTRLTVL.

V usage is TRBV7-2 and J usage is TRBJ2-5, with 11 bases aligning to TRBD1. This CDR3 region has 15 residues. With 4 bases clipped from V and 8 bases from J, the junction kept 9 bases outside the gene matches. Per germline, CDR1 SGHTA and CDR2 FQGNSA. CDR3 residues: CASSYGQGAKGTQYF. The CDR3, as DNA: TGTGCCAGCAGCTACGGACAGGGGGCTAAGGGTACCCAGTACTTC.

The chain links TRBV7-6 to TRBJ2-3; D uncertain. The CDR3 runs 15 residues. V was clipped by 2 bases and J by 1 base, with 10 bases between them. CDR1 SGHVS and CDR2 FNYEAQ come from the germline V gene. The CDR3 DNA reads TGTGCCAGCAGCTTACTTCGGGCGGGCACAGATACGCAGTATTTT. It encodes CASSLLRAGTDTQYF. Combining the CDR3 with reference TRBV7-6 and TRBJ2-3 gives the whole variable domain GAGVSQSPRYKVTKRGQDVALRCDPISGHVSLYWYRQALGQGPEFLTYFNYEAQQDKSGLPNDRFSAERPEGSISTLTIQRTEQRDSAMYRCASSLLRAGTDTQYFGPGTRLTVL.

This chain connects TRBV18 to TRBJ2-5; tentatively, D is TRBD2 (6 bases). The length of the CDR3 is 17 residues. Germline CDR1 KGHSH, CDR2 LQKENI. V shed 0 bases and J shed 1 base, with 15 bases lying between them. The CDR3 protein is CASSPPERVDFQETQYF. The CDR3, as DNA: TGTGCCAGCTCACCACCGGAGCGGGTGGACTTCCAAGAGACCCAGTACTTC.

This chain joins TRBV6-6 and TRBJ2-5, with TRBD2 matching 9 bases. V lost 2 bases and J lost 3; bases outside the gene matches: 4. This CDR3 region has 15 residues. Germline-derived CDR1 and CDR2 are MNHNY and SVGAGI (reference sequence). The CDR3 DNA reads TGTGCCAGCAGTTACGTGGCTAGCGGGGAAGAGACCCAGTACTTC. Translated: CASSYVASGEETQYF.

This clone has more than one count but fewer than ten. CDR3 sequence (DNA): TGCGCCAGCAGCTTGAACGGCCAACTCTCCTACGAGCAGTACTTC. The encoded protein is CASSLNGQLSYEQYF. The rearrangement uses TRBV5-1 and TRBJ2-7, with D unclear. The CDR3 loop spans 15 amino acids. Germline CDR1 SGHRS, CDR2 YFSETQ. Between the trimmed V and J ends, which lost 1 base and 0 bases, there was a span of 11 bases.

The rearrangement uses TRBV29-1 and TRBJ1-1, with D possibly matching TRBD1 (6 bases). The CDR3 has 16 amino acids. V was shortened by 2 bases and J by 5 bases, with 21 bases between the two germline ends. Germline V gives CDR1 SQVTM, CDR2 ANQGSEA. CDR3 bases: TGCAGCGTTGAATTGAAAGGGGGACTACTGAGGACTGAAGCTTTCTTT. This gives the protein CSVELKGGLLRTEAFF.

The CDR3 coding sequence is TGTGCCAGCAGTTACTCGGGACAGGGGATTGAAAAACTGTTTTTT. Amino acids: CASSYSGQGIEKLFF. The chain has TRBV6-5 and TRBJ1-4; 10 nucleotides agree with TRBD1. V gave up 0 bases and J gave up 7 bases; unmatched junction bases: 2. The CDR3 extends over 15 amino acids. From germline, CDR1 is MNHEY and CDR2 SVGAGI.